The TCR beta chain under discussion was sequenced for a study of early T cells in non-severe SARS-CoV-2 infection. Study at large: Chains stayed unpaired after sequencing of bulk RNA from unsorted whole blood. Study conclusions and caveats: Anti-spike CD8 responses were favored in VDJdb matching, and private and CD4 specificities were missed.

Unique molecular identifier tags were affixed to discrete cDNA molecules. One entry per CDR3 protein, called by TCRdb with MiXCR from the 5' RACE reads. The sample has tens of thousands of distinct CDR3 sequences; more than 8.5% are singletons. This clonotype was detected ten times or more. The antigen remains undetermined. The sequenced sample consisted of whole blood. The TCR sequence derives from an adult who was a healthcare worker with PCR-confirmed SARS-CoV-2 infection or an uninfected control (not recorded which).

The CDR3 DNA follows: TGTGCCAGCTCACTCCCGACGGCGATGAACACTGAAGCTTTCTTT. It specifies CASSLPTAMNTEAFF. The chain links TRBV18 to TRBJ1-1; D ambiguous. Germline loops: CDR1 KGHSH, CDR2 LQKENI. Trimming left V 4 bases short and J 0 bases short, with 12 bases between. This CDR3 has 15 residues.